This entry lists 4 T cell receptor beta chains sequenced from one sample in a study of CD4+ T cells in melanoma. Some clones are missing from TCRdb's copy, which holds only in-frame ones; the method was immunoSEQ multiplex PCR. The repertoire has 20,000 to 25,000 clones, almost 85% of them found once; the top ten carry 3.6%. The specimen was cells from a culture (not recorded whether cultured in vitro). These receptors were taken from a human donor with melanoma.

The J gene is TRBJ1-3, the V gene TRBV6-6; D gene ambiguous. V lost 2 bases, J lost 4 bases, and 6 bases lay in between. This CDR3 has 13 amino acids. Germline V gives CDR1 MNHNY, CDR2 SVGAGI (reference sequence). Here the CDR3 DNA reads TGTGCCAGCAGTTACCCGCCGGGAAACACCATATATTTT. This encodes CASSYPPGNTIYF.

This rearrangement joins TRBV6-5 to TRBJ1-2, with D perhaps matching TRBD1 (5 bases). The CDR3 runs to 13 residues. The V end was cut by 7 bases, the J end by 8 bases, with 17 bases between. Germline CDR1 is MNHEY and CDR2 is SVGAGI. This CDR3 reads CASNGGSSLGYTF. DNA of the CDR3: TGTGCCAGCAATGGGGGGAGCTCCCTAGGCTACACCTTC.

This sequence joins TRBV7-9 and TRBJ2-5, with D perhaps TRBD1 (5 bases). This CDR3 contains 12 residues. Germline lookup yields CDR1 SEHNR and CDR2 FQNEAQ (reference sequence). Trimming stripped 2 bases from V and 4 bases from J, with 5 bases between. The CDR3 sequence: CASSLQGETQYF. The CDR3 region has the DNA TGTGCCAGCAGCTTACAGGGAGAGACCCAGTACTTC.

The CDR3 nucleotides read TGCAGCGTTGAAGGGACTAGCGGGGGTTCGGAGACCCAGTACTTC. Translation gives CSVEGTSGGSETQYF. The chain recombines TRBV29-1 with TRBJ2-5; 13 bases map to TRBD2. Trimming removed 1 base from V and 5 bases from J; junction bases left unmatched: 4. The CDR3 contains 15 residues. Germline values: CDR1 SQVTM, CDR2 ANQGSEA.